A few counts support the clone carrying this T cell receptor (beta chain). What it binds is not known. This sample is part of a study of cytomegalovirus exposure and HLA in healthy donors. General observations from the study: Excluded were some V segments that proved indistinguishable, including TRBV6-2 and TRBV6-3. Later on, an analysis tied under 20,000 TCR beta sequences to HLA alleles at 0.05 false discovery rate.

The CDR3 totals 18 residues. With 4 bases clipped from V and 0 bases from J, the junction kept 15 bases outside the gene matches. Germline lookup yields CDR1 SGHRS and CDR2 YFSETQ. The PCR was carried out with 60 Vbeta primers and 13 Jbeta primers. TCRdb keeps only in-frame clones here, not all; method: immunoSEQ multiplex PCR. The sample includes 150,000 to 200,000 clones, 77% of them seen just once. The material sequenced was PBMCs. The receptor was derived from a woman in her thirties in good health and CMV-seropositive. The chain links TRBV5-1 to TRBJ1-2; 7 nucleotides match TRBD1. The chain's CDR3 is CASSTRGTGEGANYGYTF. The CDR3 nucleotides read TGCGCCAGCAGCACCCGGGGTACAGGGGAAGGAGCTAACTATGGCTACACCTTC.